Here is one T cell receptor (beta chain) with its context. The data were taken from a study of blood T cell repertoires in COVID-19. The wider study: Spain, Italy and the United States supplied samples that represented acute and convalescent COVID-19. Sample material is recorded as cDNA or gDNA derived from T cells, B-cell-depleted T cells, or PBMCs.

Deletions cut 1 base from V and 5 bases from J, with 10 bases between. The V gene's germline CDR1 is SGHNT and CDR2 YENEEA. This CDR3 is 14 amino acids long. As originally analysed: Reference gene primers were amplified, and this amplification served to estimate nucleated cell counts. The protocol was immunoSEQ multiplex PCR, while the TCRdb copy is restricted to in-frame clones and leaves out a portion. V and J calls and clone size are given by that table; D and trimming were obtained from the DNA. In the table there are about 100,000 clones, approximately 80% of which are singletons. This rearrangement joins TRBV11-3 to TRBJ2-3; D is ambiguous. The specimen sequenced was peripheral blood. The clonotype originates from a human donor in a cohort sampled during active COVID-19. CDR3 coding DNA: TGTGCCAGCAGCTTAGGGGCCCATGAAGATACGCAGTATTTT. Translating gives CASSLGAHEDTQYF.